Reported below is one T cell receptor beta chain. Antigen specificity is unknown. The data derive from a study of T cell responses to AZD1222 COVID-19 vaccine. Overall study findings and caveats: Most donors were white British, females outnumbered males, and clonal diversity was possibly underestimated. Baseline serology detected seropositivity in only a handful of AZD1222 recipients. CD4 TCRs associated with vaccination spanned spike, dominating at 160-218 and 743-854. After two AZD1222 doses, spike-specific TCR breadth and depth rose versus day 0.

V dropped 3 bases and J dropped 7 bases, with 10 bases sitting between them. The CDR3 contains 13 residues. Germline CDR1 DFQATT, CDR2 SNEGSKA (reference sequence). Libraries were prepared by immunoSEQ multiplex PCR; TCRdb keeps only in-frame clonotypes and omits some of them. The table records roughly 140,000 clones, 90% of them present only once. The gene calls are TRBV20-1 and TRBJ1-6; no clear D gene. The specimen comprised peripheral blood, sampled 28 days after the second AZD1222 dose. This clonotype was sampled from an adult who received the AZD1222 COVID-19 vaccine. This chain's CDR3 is CSASSVGNSPLHF. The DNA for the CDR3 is TGCAGTGCTAGTAGCGTTGGGAATTCACCCCTCCACTTT.